Below, 23 T cell receptor beta chains from the same sample are listed, as sequenced in a study of technical replicates of blood from several donors. Sequencing used immunoSEQ multiplex PCR; TCRdb keeps in-frame clones, though not all of them. The data contain 80,000 to 95,000 clones, over 85% of them singletons. Sequencing input: T cells isolated from PBMCs. The origin of the receptors is a human donor in good health.

This chain uses TRBV6-4 with TRBJ2-3, with D perhaps TRBD1 (6 bases). Trimming removed 3 bases from V and 6 bases from J, with 10 bases in between. The CDR3 length is 13 residues. Germline CDR1 reads MRHNA; CDR2 reads SNTAGT. The CDR3 here is CASSEQGEDTQYF. The CDR3 DNA reads TGTGCCAGCAGTGAACAGGGAGAGGATACGCAGTATTTT.

This chain connects TRBV10-3 to TRBJ1-4, with 7 bases fitting TRBD1. CDR1 is ENHRY, CDR2 SYGVKD, per germline. The CDR3 totals 13 residues. J was trimmed by 5 bases and V by 7 bases; bases with no gene match: 4. DNA of the CDR3: TGTGCCATCAATGACAGGGAAAATGAAAAACTGTTTTTT. Translation gives CAINDRENEKLFF.

The chain carries TRBV6-6 and TRBJ2-7; 8 positions match TRBD2. The CDR3 loop spans 13 amino acids. Per germline, CDR1 MNHNY and CDR2 SVGAGI (reference sequence). The ends lost 5 bases at V and 2 bases at J; junction bases unmatched: 2. The CDR3 bases are TGTGCCAGCAGTCGCGGGAGGCCCTACGAGCAGTACTTC. Translating it yields CASSRGRPYEQYF.

This clone was picked up one time. The chain recombines TRBV4-1 with TRBJ2-1, with 11 bases identical to TRBD1. The trim removed 5 bases at V and 7 bases at J, leaving 13 bases unmatched. This CDR3 is 17 amino acids long. The germline V gene encodes CDR1 MGHRA and CDR2 YSYEKL. CDR3 sequence (DNA): TGCGCCAGCAGCTCTACCAAAGGGGACAGGGGGTCGAATGAGCAGTTCTTC. It translates to CASSSTKGDRGSNEQFF.

This rearrangement joins TRBV14 to TRBJ1-1; TRBD1 might be the D (5 bases). Germline CDR1 SGHDN, CDR2 FVKESK. Trimming removed 2 bases at V and 4 bases at J, with 14 bases between. The length of the CDR3 is 15 residues. CDR3 sequence reads: CASSQNPQGATEAFF. The DNA for the CDR3 is TGTGCCAGCAGCCAAAATCCTCAGGGTGCCACTGAAGCTTTCTTT.

The chain has TRBV9 and TRBJ2-1; maybe TRBD2 (6 bases). The CDR3 spans 18 residues. Per germline, CDR1 SGDLS and CDR2 YYNGEE. V was cut by 0 bases and J by 11 bases, with 27 bases left in between. For the CDR3, the DNA is TGTGCCAGCAGCGTAGGTCCGTTAGGGGTCGCGGGAATTTCGAAGCAGTTCTTC. Translation gives CASSVGPLGVAGISKQFF.

The V and J genes are TRBV7-9 and TRBJ1-1; tentative D call: TRBD1 (6 bases). The CDR3 loop spans 12 amino acids. Germline V gene lookup returns CDR1 SEHNR and CDR2 FQNEAQ (reference sequence). Trimming took 8 bases from V and 1 from J, leaving 8 bases between them. CDR3 sequence: CASGQTNTEAFF. In nucleotides, the CDR3 is TGTGCCAGCGGACAGACGAACACTGAAGCTTTCTTT.

V and J are TRBV5-4 and TRBJ2-3, with a weak D call TRBD2 (5 bases). V gave up 0 bases and J gave up 6 bases, with 8 bases separating them. The CDR3 loop spans 13 amino acids. CDR1 SGHNT and CDR2 YYREEE come from the germline V gene (reference sequence). The CDR3 is CASSLEGGDTQYF. The DNA of the CDR3 is TGTGCCAGCAGCTTGGAGGGCGGGGATACGCAGTATTTT.

V usage is TRBV6-6 and J usage is TRBJ2-7; D is possibly TRBD2 (6 bases). Germline V gives CDR1 MNHNY, CDR2 SVGAGI (reference sequence). Deletions cut 2 bases from V and 3 bases from J, with 8 bases between. The CDR3 is 13 residues long. CDR3 sequence (DNA): TGTGCCAGCAGTTACACGGGAGTCTACGAGCAGTACTTC. It specifies CASSYTGVYEQYF.

The rearrangement links TRBV28 to TRBJ2-3; D might be TRBD1 (5 bases). The CDR3 has 15 residues. Per the germline V gene, CDR1 is MDHEN and CDR2 is SYDVKM. Trimming left V 4 bases short and J 0 bases short, with 11 bases between. CDR3: CASSSQGPSTDTQYF. The DNA for the CDR3 is TGTGCCAGCAGTTCTCAGGGCCCTAGCACAGATACGCAGTATTTT.

J is TRBJ2-7 and V is TRBV5-1, with TRBD1 identical over 12 bases. The CDR3 runs 15 residues. From germline, CDR1 is SGHRS and CDR2 YFSETQ. Trimming cost V 2 bases and J 6 bases; bases outside gene matches: 6. Here the CDR3 DNA reads TGCGCCAGCAGCTTCTCCGGGACAGGGGGCCTCGAGCAGTACTTC. As protein: CASSFSGTGGLEQYF.

The rearrangement links TRBV7-9 to TRBJ2-2; D is unresolved. This CDR3 comprises 11 residues. In germline, CDR1 is SEHNR, CDR2 FQNEAQ (reference sequence). Trimming took off 4 bases at V and 8 bases at J, with 5 bases between the two ends. This CDR3 is CASSSRGELFF. CDR3 nucleotide sequence: TGTGCCAGCAGCTCGAGGGGGGAGCTGTTTTTT.

This clone was observed a single time. This rearrangement joins TRBV7-9 to TRBJ2-7; TRBD2 matches 8 bases. This CDR3 is built from 16 residues. Trimming at V came to 5 bases and at J to 3 bases, leaving 12 bases not matched to a gene. Germline CDR1 reads SEHNR; CDR2 reads FQNEAQ (reference sequence). CDR3 amino acids: CASSKTTLAGLYEQYF. CDR3 DNA: TGTGCCAGCAGCAAGACGACTTTAGCGGGACTCTACGAGCAGTACTTC.

This chain links TRBV15 with TRBJ1-1; 9 bases line up with TRBD1. The trim removed 6 bases at V and 3 bases at J, leaving 5 bases unmatched. Germline V CDR1 and CDR2: LNHNV, YYDKDF (reference sequence). CDR3 length: 14 residues. The CDR3 DNA sequence: TGTGCCACCAGAGCAGACAGGGGGGACACTGAAGCTTTCTTT. Translating gives CATRADRGDTEAFF.

The chain couples TRBV6-5 to TRBJ1-5; weak D call: TRBD1 (5 bases). V was pared by 6 bases and J by 3 bases, with 12 bases between. Germline loops: CDR1 MNHEY, CDR2 SVGAGI. The CDR3 length is 14 residues. The CDR3 sequence is CASRPPGINQPQHF. CDR3 DNA: TGTGCCAGCAGACCCCCAGGGATCAATCAGCCCCAGCATTTT.

In DNA, the CDR3 is TGTGCCAGCAGCTTAGATCTTCACCGAGCTGGAGCCTACGAGCAGTACTTC. The encoded protein is CASSLDLHRAGAYEQYF. The genes are TRBV11-2 and TRBJ2-7; D is unresolved. Between the trimmed V and J ends, which lost 0 bases and 2 bases, there was a span of 17 bases. Germline V lookup: CDR1 SGHAT, CDR2 FQNNGV. The length of the CDR3 is 17 residues. Looking up the rest from reference TRBV11-2 and TRBJ2-7 gives the full variable domain: EAGVAQSPRYKIIEKRQSVAFWCNPISGHATLYWYQQILGQGPKLLIQFQNNGVVDDSQLPKDRFSAERLKGVDSTLKIQPAKLEDSAVYLCASSLDLHRAGAYEQYFGPGTRLTVT.

The rearrangement links TRBV6-1 to TRBJ2-1; possibly TRBD2 for D (5 bases). V lost 2 bases to trimming and J lost 2 bases, with 16 bases between them. The CDR3 is made up of 17 amino acids. From germline, CDR1 is MNHNS and CDR2 SASEGT. CDR3 DNA sequence: TGTGCCAGCAGTGAATTAGGAGGCGGCCCGACCTACAATGAGCAGTTCTTC. Its protein product is CASSELGGGPTYNEQFF.

The chain joins TRBV29-1 to TRBJ1-5; the D gene is possibly TRBD1 (6 bases). Germline values: CDR1 SQVTM, CDR2 ANQGSEA. This CDR3 is 14 amino acids long. Trimming pared 4 bases from V and 7 bases from J, leaving 17 bases between. CDR3 sequence reads: CSVVGTGPYQPQHF. In DNA form, the CDR3 reads TGCAGCGTTGTGGGCACAGGGCCCTACCAGCCCCAGCATTTT.

The chain is built from TRBV11-3 and TRBJ2-7; 8 bases fit TRBD1. The ends lost 4 bases at V and 6 bases at J; junction bases unmatched: 5. CDR1 is SGHNT and CDR2 is YENEEA in the germline V gene. The CDR3 contains 13 residues. The CDR3 DNA follows: TGTGCCAGCAGCTCAGGGACAGGAAGCGAGCAGTACTTC. The encoded protein is CASSSGTGSEQYF.

The chain combines TRBV11-3 with TRBJ2-1, with TRBD1 as a possible D gene (6 bases). Trimming left V 5 bases short and J 8 bases short, with 10 bases between. Germline V gene lookup returns CDR1 SGHNT and CDR2 YENEEA. The CDR3 runs to 12 residues. The CDR3 coding sequence is TGTGCCAGCAGCCTACAGGGAGATGAGCAGTTCTTC. Its translation is CASSLQGDEQFF.

The chain is built from TRBV18 and TRBJ2-7, with 7 bases lining up with TRBD2. This CDR3 has 15 amino acids. Germline V gene data show CDR1 as KGHSH and CDR2 as LQKENI. The trim removed 2 bases at V and 3 bases at J, leaving 7 bases unmatched. The CDR3 nucleotides are TGTGCCAGCTCACCAGGTGGGGGGGGAGTCTACGAGCAGTACTTC. Translating it yields CASSPGGGGVYEQYF.

The chain joins TRBV6-5 to TRBJ2-1, with 7 bases lining up with TRBD2. Germline loops: CDR1 MNHEY, CDR2 SVGAGI. Trimming cost V 6 bases and J 7 bases; bases outside gene matches: 6. The CDR3 has 13 amino acids. The CDR3 loop is CASRDGTKNEQFF. The DNA for the CDR3 is TGTGCCAGCAGGGACGGGACTAAAAATGAGCAGTTCTTC.

This clone was detected only a few times. The rearrangement links TRBV19 to TRBJ2-7, with 7 positions matching TRBD1. The germline V gene has CDR1 LNHDA and CDR2 SQIVND (reference sequence). The junction had 12 bases not matched to a gene; V was cut back by 3 bases and J by 10 bases. The CDR3 sequence is 14 residues long. The CDR3: CASSIGDSTQSQYF. The CDR3 coding sequence is TGTGCCAGTAGTATCGGGGACAGCACCCAAAGCCAGTACTTC.